The next 29 T cell receptor beta chains were all read from a single sample in a study of shared clonotypes between healthy human individuals. Measured with immunoSEQ multiplex PCR; TCRdb has only the in-frame clones, and not every one. The data show about half a million clones, roughly 77% seen once. The material sequenced was PBMCs. These receptor sequences come from a woman aged 40 to 49 in good health. Some clones in this sample may be carry-over from other donors' samples.

The chain couples TRBV11-2 to TRBJ1-2, with no clear D. The CDR3 contains 15 residues. V lost 0 bases to trimming and J lost 5 bases, with 13 bases between them. Germline lookup yields CDR1 SGHAT and CDR2 FQNNGV. The DNA for the CDR3 is TGTGCCAGCAGCTTAGACGGAGGGAGGGAGTATGGCTACACCTTC. Translating gives CASSLDGGREYGYTF. The complete variable domain, with remaining parts taken from reference TRBV11-2 and TRBJ1-2, reads EAGVAQSPRYKIIEKRQSVAFWCNPISGHATLYWYQQILGQGPKLLIQFQNNGVVDDSQLPKDRFSAERLKGVDSTLKIQPAKLEDSAVYLCASSLDGGREYGYTFGSGTRLTVV.

The rearrangement joins TRBV7-2 to TRBJ2-7; 10 nucleotides line up with TRBD1. After removal of 5 bases from V and 0 bases from J, the junction contained 7 bases not matched to a gene. The V gene's germline CDR1 is SGHTA and CDR2 FQGNSA. The CDR3 loop spans 16 amino acids. The CDR3 DNA follows: TGTGCCAGCAGCCCCCGGACAGGGGGGAGCTCCTACGAGCAGTACTTC. It translates to CASSPRTGGSSYEQYF.

Only a few counts were recorded for this clone. The rearrangement links TRBV9 to TRBJ2-7, with 8 bases lining up with TRBD2. Germline lookup yields CDR1 SGDLS and CDR2 YYNGEE. The CDR3 runs to 15 residues. Losses at the gene ends were 0 bases for V and 3 bases for J; bases not matched to a gene: 5. CDR3 loop: CASSVAPSGGYEQYF. The CDR3 DNA reads as TGTGCCAGCAGCGTAGCCCCCAGCGGGGGCTACGAGCAGTACTTC.

The genes are TRBV30 and TRBJ2-1, with 10 bases identical to TRBD2. CDR1 is GTSNPN, CDR2 SVGIG, per germline (reference sequence). V lost 2 bases, J lost 6 bases, and 4 bases stayed unmatched. The CDR3 is 14 residues long. The CDR3 region is CAWSPGLATNEQFF. CDR3 nucleotides: TGTGCCTGGAGTCCGGGACTAGCGACCAATGAGCAGTTCTTC.

V usage is TRBV4-1 and J usage is TRBJ1-1, with 7 bases lining up with TRBD1. The CDR3 extends over 15 amino acids. V trimming: 1 base; J trimming: 5 bases; junction bases outside the gene matches: 7. Germline V gives CDR1 MGHRA, CDR2 YSYEKL. Here the CDR3 reads CASSQGQGLGTEAFF. CDR3 nucleotide sequence: TGCGCCAGCAGCCAAGGACAGGGCCTGGGGACTGAAGCTTTCTTT.

CDR3 DNA: TGCGCCAGCAGCTACACAGGGGGGAGCGGCTACACCTTC. It encodes CASSYTGGSGYTF. The rearrangement joins TRBV5-1 to TRBJ1-2; 8 bases map to TRBD1. The CDR3 consists of 13 residues. With 3 bases clipped from V and 8 bases from J, the junction kept 6 bases outside the gene matches. Germline values: CDR1 SGHRS, CDR2 YFSETQ.

The chain employs TRBV4-3 and TRBJ1-4; D is unclear. With 2 bases removed from V and 0 bases from J, the gap between germline ends came to 7 bases. Per germline, CDR1 LGHNA and CDR2 YSLEER. The CDR3 is 15 amino acids. CDR3 protein: CASSQTYATNEKLFF. The CDR3 DNA reads TGCGCCAGCAGCCAAACATACGCAACTAATGAAAAACTGTTTTTT.

The V call is TRBV4-1, the J call TRBJ2-1, with TRBD2 matching over 13 bases. V lost 5 bases, J lost 6 bases, and 7 bases stayed unmatched. CDR3 length: 16 amino acids. Germline V gene sequence: CDR1 MGHRA, CDR2 YSYEKL. The CDR3 loop reads CASSSGLAGDFNEQFF. CDR3 coding DNA: TGCGCCAGCAGCTCCGGACTAGCGGGAGATTTCAATGAGCAGTTCTTC.

CDR3 in amino acids: CASSSLQSEAFF. The CDR3 bases are TGTGCCAGCTCATCACTCCAGTCTGAAGCTTTCTTT. This chain uses TRBV18 with TRBJ1-1; no reliable D call. This CDR3 spans 12 amino acids. Trimming removed 5 bases from V and 6 bases from J, with 10 bases in between. Germline-derived CDR1 and CDR2 are KGHSH and LQKENI.

There are many counts of this clone. The CDR3 nucleotides are TGTGCCAGTAACCGGGACGGCCCTCTACTTAACTATGGCTACACCTTC. It encodes CASNRDGPLLNYGYTF. This chain uses TRBV21-1 with TRBJ1-2. TRBV21-1 is annotated as a pseudogene. The length of the CDR3 is 16 residues.

To note about this clone: Possible read error: a much larger clone is one base away. The V gene is TRBV30, the J gene TRBJ2-3; weak D call: TRBD2 (6 bases). Trimming took off 3 bases at V and 4 bases at J, with 8 bases between the two ends. This CDR3 region has 12 residues. CDR1 and CDR2 from the germline V gene are GTSNPN and SVGIG (reference sequence). The DNA for the CDR3 is TGTGCCTGGAGCGGGAGCCCAGATACGCAGTATTTT. Its translation: CAWSGSPDTQYF.

The chain recombines TRBV4-1 with TRBJ2-1; D possibly corresponds to TRBD2 (6 bases). CDR1 and CDR2 (germline): MGHRA, YSYEKL. The CDR3 consists of 15 residues. Trimming stripped 6 bases from V and 9 bases from J, with 21 bases between. The CDR3 spells CASRQVGGPPGEQFF. CDR3 DNA: TGCGCCAGCAGACAGGTCGGGGGACCACCCGGTGAGCAGTTCTTC.

The V and J genes are TRBV27 and TRBJ2-3, with 8 nucleotides matching TRBD2. The V and J ends lost 1 base and 6 bases, in that order; junction bases with no gene match: 12. The CDR3 runs 17 residues. Germline loops: CDR1 MNHEY, CDR2 SMNVEV (reference sequence). CDR3 loop: CASSLCLAGPRGDTQYF. The CDR3 bases are TGTGCCAGCAGTTTATGTCTAGCGGGCCCGAGAGGGGATACGCAGTATTTT.

For the CDR3, the DNA is TGTGCCAGCAGTGCCGGGACTAGCGGGAGGGAGACCCAGTACTTC. Its protein is CASSAGTSGRETQYF. The V call is TRBV27, the J call TRBJ2-5, with 15 bases fitting TRBD2. V shed 5 bases, J shed 5 bases, and the junction held 3 bases outside the gene matches. This CDR3 is built from 15 residues. Germline V CDR1 and CDR2: MNHEY, SMNVEV (reference sequence).

This clone was observed a handful of times. This chain joins TRBV5-4 and TRBJ2-5; D gene unclear. CDR1 is SGHNT, CDR2 YYREEE, per germline (reference sequence). V lost 0 bases, J lost 5 bases, and 14 bases lay in between. The CDR3 totals 15 residues. The CDR3 reads CASSLVSAVRETQYF. The CDR3 nucleotides are TGTGCCAGCAGCTTGGTTTCGGCGGTCCGGGAGACCCAGTACTTC.

V usage is TRBV28 and J usage is TRBJ2-7; 10 nucleotides match TRBD2. CDR1 and CDR2 from the germline V gene are MDHEN and SYDVKM. V shed 6 bases and J 4 bases; nucleotides not matched to a gene: 6. The CDR3 contains 14 residues. The CDR3 loop reads CASRTGLALYEQYF. The DNA of the CDR3 is TGTGCCAGCAGGACGGGACTAGCGCTTTACGAGCAGTACTTC. The full variable domain, rest sourced from reference TRBV28 and TRBJ2-7, is DVKVTQSSRYLVKRTGEKVFLECVQDMDHENMFWYRQDPGLGLRLIYFSYDVKMKEKGDIPEGYSVSREKKERFSLILESASTNQTSMYLCASRTGLALYEQYFGPGTRLTVT.

V usage is TRBV7-2 and J usage is TRBJ2-2; possible D gene TRBD2, 6 bases. The length of the CDR3 is 15 residues. Germline V CDR1 and CDR2: SGHTA, FQGNSA. Trimming shortened V by 1 base and J by 7 bases, and 13 bases separated the two germline ends. This chain's CDR3 is CASSLVSSVHGELFF. CDR3 DNA sequence: TGTGCCAGCAGCTTAGTTTCTAGCGTGCACGGGGAGCTGTTTTTT.

This rearrangement joins TRBV2 to TRBJ1-5; no clear D. Trimming stripped 2 bases from V and 7 bases from J, with 9 bases between. The V gene's germline CDR1 is SNHLY and CDR2 FYNNEI. The CDR3 spans 13 residues. The CDR3: CASSEWGSQPQHF. In DNA form, the CDR3 reads TGTGCCAGCAGTGAATGGGGTTCGCAGCCCCAGCATTTT. Using reference TRBV2 and TRBJ1-5 for the parts outside the CDR3, the full variable domain is EPEVTQTPSHQVTQMGQEVILRCVPISNHLYFYWYRQILGQKVEFLVSFYNNEISEKSEIFDDQFSVERPDGSNFTLKIRSTKLEDSAMYFCASSEWGSQPQHFGDGTRLSIL.

The genes are TRBV7-9 and TRBJ2-3, with 12 nucleotides matching TRBD2. After removal of 2 bases from V and 1 base from J, the junction contained 10 bases not matched to a gene. The CDR3 has 19 residues. CDR1 and CDR2 (germline): SEHNR, FQNEAQ (reference sequence). The CDR3 sequence is CASSLLAGGPVRGTDTQYF. The CDR3 nucleotides are TGTGCCAGCAGCTTACTAGCGGGAGGGCCTGTGCGAGGCACAGATACGCAGTATTTT. The full variable domain, rest sourced from reference TRBV7-9 and TRBJ2-3, is DTGVSQNPRHKITKRGQNVTFRCDPISEHNRLYWYRQTLGQGPEFLTYFQNEAQLEKSRLLSDRFSAERPKGSFSTLEIQRTEQGDSAMYLCASSLLAGGPVRGTDTQYFGPGTRLTVL.

The chain joins TRBV25-1 to TRBJ2-3; D is possibly TRBD1 (5 bases). V lost 2 bases to trimming and J lost 3 bases, with 6 bases between them. The CDR3 is 13 amino acids. Germline CDR1 reads MGHDK; CDR2 reads SYGVNS. CDR3 nucleotides: TGTGCCAGCAGTGAAGCAGGGACAGATACGCAGTATTTT. Its translation is CASSEAGTDTQYF.

The chain couples TRBV6-1 to TRBJ1-2; TRBD1 aligns across 9 bases. Trimming cost V 4 bases and J 4 bases; bases outside gene matches: 13. The CDR3 is made up of 17 amino acids. Germline-derived CDR1 and CDR2 are MNHNS and SASEGT. The CDR3 bases are TGTGCCAGCAGTGCCCGGGACAGGGATACCCGGGGCTATGGCTACACCTTC. Translation: CASSARDRDTRGYGYTF.

The J gene is TRBJ2-7, the V gene TRBV7-3; 8 nucleotides agree with TRBD1. Germline V gives CDR1 SGHTA, CDR2 FQGTGA. CDR3 length: 14 amino acids. V lost 2 bases, J lost 5 bases, and 5 bases stayed unmatched. CDR3 in amino acids: CASSLRQGADEQYF. CDR3 nucleotides: TGTGCCAGCAGCTTACGGCAGGGGGCAGACGAGCAGTACTTC.

This clone was counted only a few times. This chain connects TRBV9 to TRBJ2-3; the match to TRBD1 covers 7 bases. This CDR3 has 15 residues. The germline gives CDR1 SGDLS, CDR2 YYNGEE. The V and J ends lost 1 base and 3 bases, in that order; junction bases with no gene match: 5. CDR3 in amino acids: CASSVRDRTTDTQYF. Written as DNA, the CDR3 is TGTGCCAGCAGCGTACGGGACAGAACTACAGATACGCAGTATTTT.

On this clone itself: Other DNA sequences in this specimen translate into the identical CDR3. The chain carries TRBV2 and TRBJ2-2; 8 positions agree with TRBD1. V lost 6 bases to trimming and J lost 5 bases; unmatched junction nucleotides: 2. Germline CDR1 and CDR2: SNHLY and FYNNEI. The CDR3 length is 13 residues. The CDR3 loop is CASSDRGTGELFF. The CDR3 DNA reads TGTGCCAGCAGCGACAGGGGAACCGGGGAGCTGTTTTTT.

The rearrangement joins TRBV7-2 to TRBJ1-4, with TRBD1 as a possible D gene (6 bases). V was shortened by 0 bases and J by 8 bases, with 16 bases between the two germline ends. The CDR3 spans 16 residues. Germline V gives CDR1 SGHTA, CDR2 FQGNSA. Here the CDR3 DNA reads TGTGCCAGCAGCTTAGCTCTTGGAGGGGGAGGAGAAAAACTGTTTTTT. Protein sequence: CASSLALGGGGEKLFF.

The CDR3 sequence: CASSAVRDPLYEQYF. In nucleotides, the CDR3 is TGTGCCAGCAGCGCCGTAAGGGACCCCCTTTACGAGCAGTACTTC. This chain joins TRBV7-9 and TRBJ2-7; D possibly matches TRBD1 or TRBD2 (5 bases each). V gave up 5 bases and J gave up 4 bases, with 18 bases separating them. There are 15 residues in the CDR3. Germline CDR1 SEHNR, CDR2 FQNEAQ (reference sequence).

The CDR3 loop reads CASRRDRGEDTQYF. In DNA form, the CDR3 reads TGTGCCAGCAGACGGGACAGGGGGGAAGATACGCAGTATTTT. The chain is built from TRBV2 and TRBJ2-3; 11 bases line up with TRBD1. Germline CDR1 and CDR2: SNHLY and FYNNEI. The CDR3 has 14 amino acids. Trimming removed 6 bases from V and 5 bases from J; junction bases left unmatched: 4.

As concerns this clone: In the same sample, other DNA sequences code for this CDR3. The chain is built from TRBV7-3 and TRBJ2-3, with TRBD2 matching 9 bases. V was clipped by 2 bases and J by 1 base; unmatched bases: 7. This CDR3 has 17 residues. The germline gives CDR1 SGHTA, CDR2 FQGTGA. The CDR3 DNA follows: TGTGCCAGCAGCTTAGGGCCGAGGACTAGCGGCACAGATACGCAGTATTTT. Encoded protein: CASSLGPRTSGTDTQYF.

The genes are TRBV7-2 and TRBJ2-1; 14 positions match TRBD2. The CDR3 extends over 19 amino acids. The junction had 12 bases not matched to a gene; V was cut back by 4 bases and J by 4 bases. Germline CDR1 reads SGHTA; CDR2 reads FQGNSA. CDR3 in DNA: TGTGCCAGCAGCTCCCCCAGACGACTAGCGGGAGGGAGGTACAATGAGCAGTTCTTC. Translating gives CASSSPRRLAGGRYNEQFF.